One sample yielded the 14 T cell receptor beta chains listed below, sequenced in a study of neurological immune-mediated disorders. As for time point: longitudinal time-point 3. TCRdb re-analysed the 5' RACE reads in MiXCR, keeping a single row per CDR3 protein. Of roughly 53,000 distinct CDR3 sequences listed, 6.5% to 8.5% were seen once; the top ten hold under 2.5%. Sample: PBMCs. All receptors derive from a middle-aged woman in good health.

This clonotype was seen many times. This chain links TRBV12-3 or TRBV12-4 with TRBJ2-1, with TRBD1 matching 10 bases. The CDR3 loop spans 15 amino acids. The junction had 11 bases not matched to a gene; V was cut back by 5 bases and J by 10 bases. CDR3 sequence reads: CASSPPGQGIGEQFF. CDR3 nucleotides: TGTGCCAGCAGTCCACCGGGACAGGGGATAGGGGAGCAGTTCTTC.

This clonotype has a count of ten or more. This CDR3 is CASNRGQDEKLFF. CDR3 DNA: TGTGCCAGCAATAGGGGACAGGATGAAAAACTGTTTTTT. This chain connects TRBV6-1 to TRBJ1-4; the match to TRBD1 covers 8 bases. This CDR3 spans 13 amino acids. V lost 7 bases and J lost 6; bases outside the gene matches: 4. Looked up from germline, CDR1 is MNHNS and CDR2 is SASEGT.

The sample holds a few counts of this clonotype. This sequence joins TRBV20-1 and TRBJ1-5; D is undetermined. CDR1 DFQATT and CDR2 SNEGSKA come from the germline V gene (reference sequence). The CDR3 spans 11 residues. Trimming removed 5 bases from V and 5 bases from J, with 7 bases in between. CDR3 sequence: CSAPSDQPQHF. CDR3 bases: TGCAGTGCTCCCTCGGATCAGCCCCAGCATTTT.

This clonotype was seen at least ten times. The CDR3, as DNA: TGTGCCACCAGTGCCCCGGGACAATCGAACACCGGGGAGCTGTTTTTT. It encodes CATSAPGQSNTGELFF. The chain carries TRBV24-1 and TRBJ2-2, with D possibly being TRBD1 (6 bases). The CDR3 loop spans 16 amino acids. Trimming removed 5 bases at V and 0 bases at J, with 12 bases between. Germline CDR1 is KGHDR and CDR2 is SFDVKD.

This clonotype showed up many times. The chain recombines TRBV5-1 with TRBJ2-1; D is undetermined. The CDR3 length is 14 residues. V was trimmed by 4 bases and J by 9 bases, leaving 17 bases between them. The V gene's germline CDR1 is SGHRS and CDR2 YFSETQ. DNA for the CDR3: TGCGCCAGCAGCCGCCTAGACGGCAACGGTGAGCAGTTCTTC. It yields the protein CASSRLDGNGEQFF.

This clonotype occurred many times. The chain employs TRBV20-1 and TRBJ1-2, with 8 bases that match TRBD1. Trimming removed 0 bases from V and 4 bases from J; junction bases left unmatched: 10. Germline V gene lookup returns CDR1 DFQATT and CDR2 SNEGSKA (reference sequence). The CDR3 spans 16 residues. The CDR3 DNA reads TGCAGTGCTAGAGATCAAACCCCGGACAGGGTCTATGGCTACACCTTC. This sequence encodes CSARDQTPDRVYGYTF.

Ten or more counts support this clonotype. This sequence joins TRBV6-5 and TRBJ2-7, with 7 bases aligning to TRBD1. Germline V gene data show CDR1 as MNHEY and CDR2 as SVGAGI. V lost 0 bases, J lost 2 bases, and 4 bases stayed unmatched. This CDR3 contains 15 residues. CDR3 protein: CASSYSTGSPYEQYF. The CDR3 region has the DNA TGTGCCAGCAGTTACTCGACAGGGTCGCCCTACGAGCAGTACTTC.

This clonotype occurred many times. The chain couples TRBV6-1 to TRBJ2-3; TRBD2 matches at 12 bases. Looked up from germline, CDR1 is MNHNS and CDR2 is SASEGT. The CDR3 is 16 amino acids. V trimming: 6 bases; J trimming: 1 base; junction bases outside the gene matches: 5. The CDR3 spells CASSRLAGDRTDTQYF. Here the CDR3 DNA reads TGTGCCAGCAGCCGACTAGCGGGGGATCGCACAGATACGCAGTATTTT.

This clonotype showed up many times. This sequence joins TRBV6-2 or TRBV6-3 and TRBJ2-1; 9 nucleotides match TRBD1. V was clipped by 4 bases and J by 10 bases; unmatched bases: 5. CDR1 and CDR2 (germline): MNHEY, SVGEGT. The CDR3 runs 13 residues. The CDR3 sequence: CASSSGQGGEQFF. The CDR3 DNA reads as TGTGCCAGCAGTTCGGGACAGGGAGGGGAGCAGTTCTTC.

A note on this clonotype: Being one base from a much bigger clone, this may be a read error. The J gene is TRBJ2-5, the V gene TRBV7-3; 11 bases match TRBD2. The CDR3 covers 13 residues. Germline assignment: CDR1 SGHTA and CDR2 FQGTGA. CDR3 region: CANSVNPGLAVYF. CDR3 DNA: TGTGCCAACAGCGTAAATCCGGGACTAGCGGTCTACTTC.

Ten or more counts support this clonotype. The CDR3 region is CSVRRLRDREPYEQYF. The CDR3 nucleotides read TGCAGCGTTAGACGTCTCCGGGACAGGGAACCCTACGAGCAGTACTTC. The chain joins TRBV29-1 to TRBJ2-7; 9 positions match TRBD1. CDR1 and CDR2 from the germline V gene are SQVTM and ANQGSEA. The CDR3 spans 16 residues. Unmatched junction bases numbered 13, after V lost 5 bases and J lost 2 bases.

In this sample, this clonotype turned up many times. This chain connects TRBV5-1 to TRBJ2-7; tentative D call: TRBD1 (6 bases). Deletions cut 4 bases from V and 1 base from J, with 15 bases between. This CDR3 comprises 15 residues. CDR1 is SGHRS and CDR2 is YFSETQ in the germline V gene. The CDR3: CASSLTGRQSYEQYF. The CDR3 DNA follows: TGCGCCAGCAGCCTCACAGGGCGTCAATCCTACGAGCAGTACTTC. The variable domain in full, completed from reference TRBV5-1 and TRBJ2-7, reads KAGVTQTPRYLIKTRGQQVTLSCSPISGHRSVSWYQQTPGQGLQFLFEYFSETQRNKGNFPGRFSGRQFSNSRSEMNVSTLELGDSALYLCASSLTGRQSYEQYFGPGTRLTVT.

This clonotype was observed many times. This chain uses TRBV12-3 or TRBV12-4 with TRBJ2-3; 11 bases fit TRBD2. V was clipped by 5 bases and J by 1 base; unmatched bases: 11. The CDR3 is made up of 18 amino acids. The CDR3 here is CASSPRGGLAVGTDTQYF. The CDR3 DNA reads as TGTGCCAGCAGTCCGAGAGGGGGACTAGCGGTCGGCACAGATACGCAGTATTTT.

This clonotype appeared many times. The chain combines TRBV2 with TRBJ2-5; D not certain. The germline gives CDR1 SNHLY, CDR2 FYNNEI. CDR3 length: 12 residues. Trimming took off 6 bases at V and 5 bases at J, with 10 bases between the two ends. For the CDR3, the DNA is TGTGCCAGCAGGCCCAGTGGTGAGACCCAGTACTTC. As protein: CASRPSGETQYF.